This paragraph covers one TCR beta chain sequence. Its cognate antigen is unknown. The authors split each subset's genomic DNA evenly across several immunoSEQ plates. The method was immunoSEQ multiplex PCR; TCRdb's version includes in-frame clones alone and lacks a portion of them. The data hold under 350,000 clones, with roughly 84% observed a single time. This sample stems from a study of shared clonotypes between healthy human individuals. General observations from the study: Clonotypes which were not shared had lower generation probabilities than clonotypes that all four donors shared. Estimated richness was generally greater in naive than memory subsets.

V lost 2 bases and J 10 bases, leaving 5 bases between the germline ends. The CDR3 loop spans 11 amino acids. Germline CDR1 reads WSHSY; CDR2 reads SAAADI. The sequenced material came from memory CD8+ T cells sorted from blood. As to subset: CD45RO+ cells pooled with CCR7-negative TemRA cells. This clonotype was obtained from a man aged 18 to 29 in good health. The chain has TRBV10-2 and TRBJ1-4; D uncertain. DNA of the CDR3: TGCGCCAGCAGTGAGACGGGAAAACTGTTTTTT. It translates to CASSETGKLFF.